These 6 T cell receptor beta chains were sequenced from one sample in a study of T cells in Graves' hyperthyroidism and ophthalmopathy. RNA transcripts gave rise to amplified TCR beta CDR3 regions. HTBI primers drove first-round RT-PCR of the TCR CDR3. From the multiplex PCR reads, TCRdb called clonotypes with MiXCR, one entry per CDR3 protein. The table includes around 480,000 distinct CDR3 sequences, under 15% detected once. The sample taken for sequencing was blood. All receptors come from a woman between 18 and 29 years old with Graves' hyperthyroidism.

This clonotype was seen ten or more times. V usage is TRBV12-3 or TRBV12-4 and J usage is TRBJ2-1; D is tentatively TRBD1 or TRBD2 (5 bases each). The CDR3 has 13 amino acids. V shed 6 bases and J shed 14 bases, with 20 bases lying between them. The CDR3 spells CASSAIQGRGEFF. The CDR3 DNA is TGTGCCAGCAGCGCAATACAAGGCAGAGGGGAGTTCTTC.

In regard to this clonotype: A much larger clone sits a single nucleotide away, making a read error possible. The CDR3 does not end in the conserved phenylalanine or tryptophan, so this is likely a read error. V is TRBV6-1 and J is TRBJ2-7, with D uncertain. The CDR3 has 15 amino acids. CDR1 is MNHNS and CDR2 is SASEGT in the germline V gene. Trimming took 6 bases from V and 2 from J, leaving 17 bases between them. CDR3 nucleotides: TGTGCCAGCAGCCTACGTATGGGTTTGGCCTACGAGCAGTACTTG. This translates into CASSLRMGLAYEQYL.

V gene TRBV5-5 combines with J gene TRBJ2-7; 7 nucleotides align to TRBD1. V trimming: 4 bases; J trimming: 6 bases; junction bases outside the gene matches: 7. The CDR3 is 13 residues long. Germline CDR1 and CDR2: SGHKS and YYEKEE (reference sequence). The CDR3 loop reads CASSPATGLEQYF. CDR3 bases: TGTGCCAGCAGCCCGGCGACAGGGCTCGAGCAGTACTTC.

This clonotype was counted many times. The V gene is TRBV30, the J gene TRBJ2-3; D possibly matches TRBD1 or TRBD2 (5 bases each). Germline V lookup: CDR1 GTSNPN, CDR2 SVGIG (reference sequence). V was trimmed by 0 bases and J by 6 bases, leaving 16 bases between them. This CDR3 is built from 15 residues. The CDR3 reads CAWSVKSGGLDTQYF. The CDR3 region has the DNA TGTGCCTGGAGTGTAAAGTCTGGGGGATTGGATACGCAGTATTTT.

This clonotype was recorded at least ten times. J is TRBJ2-3 and V is TRBV18, with D uncertain. The germline V gene encodes CDR1 KGHSH and CDR2 LQKENI. The CDR3 has 14 residues. V was trimmed by 0 bases and J by 3 bases, leaving 7 bases between them. As DNA, the CDR3 is TGTGCCAGCTCACCACCGAGGAGTACAGATACGCAGTATTTT. This translates into CASSPPRSTDTQYF.

This clonotype was observed a few times. The rearrangement joins TRBV29-1 to TRBJ1-5; 8 nucleotides align to TRBD1. From germline, CDR1 is SQVTM and CDR2 ANQGSEA. Trimming took 3 bases from V and 6 from J; bases not matched to a gene: 7. This CDR3 spans 14 amino acids. This CDR3 is CSVDTGGSGQPQHF. CDR3 in DNA: TGCAGCGTTGACACAGGGGGATCCGGTCAGCCCCAGCATTTT.